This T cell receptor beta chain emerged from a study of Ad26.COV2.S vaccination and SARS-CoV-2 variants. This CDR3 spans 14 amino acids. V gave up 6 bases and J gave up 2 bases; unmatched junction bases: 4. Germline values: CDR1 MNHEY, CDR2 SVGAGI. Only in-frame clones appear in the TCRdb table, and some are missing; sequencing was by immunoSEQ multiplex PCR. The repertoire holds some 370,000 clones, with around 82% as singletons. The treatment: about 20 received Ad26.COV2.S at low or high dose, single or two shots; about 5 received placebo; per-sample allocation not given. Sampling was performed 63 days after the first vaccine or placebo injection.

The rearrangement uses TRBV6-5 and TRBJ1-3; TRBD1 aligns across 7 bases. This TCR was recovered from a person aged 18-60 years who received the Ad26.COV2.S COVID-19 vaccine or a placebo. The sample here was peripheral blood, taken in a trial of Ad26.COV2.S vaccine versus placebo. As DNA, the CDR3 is TGTGCCAGCAGGGGAACAGGGGCTGGAAACACCATATATTTT. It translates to CASRGTGAGNTIYF.